Shown below are 10 T cell receptor beta chains from a single sample sequenced in a study of patients and donors after allogeneic stem cell transplantation. TCRdb redid the calling of the RT-PCR reads with MiXCR, one entry per CDR3 protein. The sample comprises 390,000 or so distinct CDR3 sequences, 16% of which are singletons, and around 7.2% rests with the top ten. Sequencing was performed on blood, either unsorted or a sorted T cell fraction (not recorded which). All receptors come from a human donor who was either an allogeneic HSCT recipient or a stem cell or donor lymphocyte infusion donor (not recorded which). It is not recorded whose cells these are; they may come from a transplant donor.

The chain combines TRBV5-1 with TRBJ2-2, with D perhaps TRBD1 (6 bases). There are 14 residues in the CDR3. Between the trimmed V and J ends, which lost 0 bases and 3 bases, there was a span of 6 bases. CDR1 is SGHRS and CDR2 is YFSETQ in the germline V gene. The CDR3 sequence: CASSLGQDTGELFF. The CDR3 nucleotides read TGCGCCAGCAGCTTGGGACAGGACACCGGGGAGCTGTTTTTT.

This clonotype has ten or more counts. DNA of the CDR3: TGTGCCAGCAGTTTGGGGTCAGGGGCAGATACGCAGTATTTT. Translated: CASSLGSGADTQYF. The chain is built from TRBV12-3 or TRBV12-4 and TRBJ2-3; TRBD1 might be the D (6 bases). This CDR3 is 14 amino acids long. The V and J ends lost 3 bases and 4 bases respectively, with 11 bases between them.

This clonotype was detected a few times. J is TRBJ2-7 and V is TRBV18; D is perhaps TRBD1 or TRBD2 (5 bases each). Trimming removed 3 bases from V and 1 base from J, with 13 bases in between. This CDR3 contains 15 residues. Germline V gene lookup returns CDR1 KGHSH and CDR2 LQKENI. The CDR3 nucleotides are TGTGCCAGCTCACCGAGGGGATTCGGATCCTACGAGCAGTACTTC. Protein product: CASSPRGFGSYEQYF.

This chain connects TRBV20-1 to TRBJ2-5, with 9 bases aligning to TRBD1. Germline V gives CDR1 DFQATT, CDR2 SNEGSKA (reference sequence). This CDR3 comprises 12 residues. Germline trimming cut 6 bases from V and 9 bases from J; bases unmatched to any gene: 8. DNA of the CDR3: TGCAGTGCAACCGGGACAGGGTTGTCCCAGTACTTC. Protein: CSATGTGLSQYF.

The chain combines TRBV6-2 or TRBV6-3 with TRBJ2-5; the match to TRBD2 covers 10 bases. Trimming took 5 bases from V and 5 from J; bases not matched to a gene: 17. The CDR3 is 18 amino acids. Germline-derived CDR1 and CDR2 are MNHEY and SVGEGT. The CDR3 DNA is TGTGCCAGCAGTCCCGGCGCGCTAGCGGGGGCCTATGGGGAGACCCAGTACTTC. The encoded protein is CASSPGALAGAYGETQYF.

This clonotype appeared a few times. The chain has TRBV5-6 and TRBJ2-2; 14 bases match TRBD2. V lost 3 bases, J lost 5 bases, and 3 bases stayed unmatched. The germline V gene has CDR1 SGHDT and CDR2 YYEEEE. The CDR3 is 16 residues long. CDR3 in DNA: TGTGCCAGCAGCTCGTGGACTAGCGGGAGGACCGGGGAGCTGTTTTTT. Amino acid sequence: CASSSWTSGRTGELFF. The complete variable domain, with remaining parts taken from reference TRBV5-6 and TRBJ2-2, reads DAGVTQSPTHLIKTRGQQVTLRCSPKSGHDTVSWYQQALGQGPQFIFQYYEEEERQRGNFPDRFSGHQFPNYSSELNVNALLLGDSALYLCASSSWTSGRTGELFFGEGSRLTVL.

The J gene is TRBJ1-6, the V gene TRBV12-3 or TRBV12-4; D ambiguous. This CDR3 comprises 13 residues. Trimming pared 5 bases from V and 8 bases from J, leaving 10 bases between. DNA of the CDR3: TGTGCCAGCAGTGCCCAAACGGATTCACCCCTCCACTTT. Its translation: CASSAQTDSPLHF.

This clonotype was detected only a few times. The J gene is TRBJ2-7, the V gene TRBV27; 8 positions match TRBD1. The CDR3 length is 16 residues. V trimming: 4 bases; J trimming: 4 bases; junction bases outside the gene matches: 12. Germline V lookup: CDR1 MNHEY, CDR2 SMNVEV (reference sequence). Written as DNA, the CDR3 is TGTGCCAGCAGTTCGCCTGGCCGGGACAGGAGGTACGAGCAGTACTTC. It codes for CASSSPGRDRRYEQYF.

This clonotype was found a few times. The gene calls are TRBV11-3 and TRBJ2-5; D may be TRBD1 (5 bases). Germline assignment: CDR1 SGHNT and CDR2 YENEEA. This CDR3 comprises 16 residues. Deletions cut 0 bases from V and 1 base from J, with 12 bases between. The CDR3 sequence is CASSLEGPRAQETQYF. DNA of the CDR3: TGTGCCAGCAGCTTAGAGGGCCCCAGGGCCCAAGAGACCCAGTACTTC. Full variable domain (remainder filled in from reference TRBV11-3 and TRBJ2-5): EAGVVQSPRYKIIEKKQPVAFWCNPISGHNTLYWYLQNLGQGPELLIRYENEEAVDDSQLPKDRFSAERLKGVDSTLKIQPAELGDSAVYLCASSLEGPRAQETQYFGPGTRLLVL.

CDR3 coding DNA: TGCGCCAGCAGCCATCGGACAGGACGCAATCAGCCCCAGCATTTT. Protein product: CASSHRTGRNQPQHF. The chain combines TRBV4-1 with TRBJ1-5; TRBD1 agrees at 7 bases. The ends lost 3 bases at V and 2 bases at J; junction bases unmatched: 4. This CDR3 has 15 residues. CDR1 MGHRA and CDR2 YSYEKL come from the germline V gene.